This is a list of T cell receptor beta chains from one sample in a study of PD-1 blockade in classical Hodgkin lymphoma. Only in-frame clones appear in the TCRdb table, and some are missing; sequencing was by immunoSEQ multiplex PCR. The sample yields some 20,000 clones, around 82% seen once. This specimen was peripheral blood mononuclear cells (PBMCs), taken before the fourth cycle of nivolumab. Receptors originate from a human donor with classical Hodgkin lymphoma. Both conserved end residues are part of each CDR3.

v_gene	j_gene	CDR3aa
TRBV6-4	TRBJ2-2	CASSIQGDTGELFF
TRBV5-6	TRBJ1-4	CASSRGGVPGEKLFF
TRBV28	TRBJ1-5	CASSSDPENGQGAFYQPQHF
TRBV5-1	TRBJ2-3	CASSPGGAEDTQYF
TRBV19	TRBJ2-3	CASSPYFRDRDLADTQYF
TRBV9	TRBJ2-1	CASSVARDGSSYNEQFF
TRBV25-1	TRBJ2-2	CASSFGAGELFF
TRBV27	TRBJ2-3	CASKIHSSDTQYF
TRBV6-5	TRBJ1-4	CASSYPGQGTEKLFF
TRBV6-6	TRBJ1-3	CASILPGAGPGNTIYF
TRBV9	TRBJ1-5	CASSADGYSNQPQHF
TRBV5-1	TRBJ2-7	CASSGDRETPYEQYF
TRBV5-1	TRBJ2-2	CASSVGLAHTGELFF
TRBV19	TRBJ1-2	CASSQGQRYGYTF